This TCR beta chain is drawn from a study of tumor-infiltrating lymphocytes in primary liver carcinoma. Points on this clonotype: Antigen unknown.

The germline V gene encodes CDR1 MNHNY and CDR2 SVGAGI (reference sequence). This CDR3 region has 15 residues. Deletions cut 4 bases from V and 0 bases from J, with 10 bases between. Study observations and caveats: Tumor tissue displayed a significantly greater top-250-clone fraction than blood (p = 0.039).

TCR beta cDNA was made from 500 ng total RNA with a constant-region primer. Three rounds of nested multiplex PCR with slightly modified ARM-PCR produced TCR beta libraries. In the first two PCR rounds, TRBV1-TRBV30 forward primers were paired with a C-beta reverse primer, and each round lasted approximately 9 cycles. TCRdb re-analysed the multiplex PCR reads in MiXCR, keeping a single row per CDR3 protein. The table records approximately 300,000 distinct CDR3 sequences, about 62% of them present only once. Germline DNA was also extracted, while the blood RNA originated from unsorted whole blood. Patients in the cohort were treatment-naive and living with chronic HBV infection.

The sequenced sample was peripheral blood. The receptor's source is a middle-aged man with primary liver carcinoma and hepatitis B virus infection. This sequence joins TRBV6-6 and TRBJ1-3; no reliable D call. For the CDR3, the DNA is TGTGCCAGCAGTTCGGACGGACTCTCTGGAAACACCATATATTTT. It yields the protein CASSSDGLSGNTIYF.